This T cell receptor (beta chain) was sequenced for a study of blood T cell repertoires in COVID-19. Study-wide background: The origin of the acute and convalescent COVID-19 samples was the United States, Italy and Spain. PBMCs, B-cell-depleted T cells, or T cells provided the cDNA or gDNA that made up the material.

The germline CDR1 and CDR2 sequences are LGHNA and YSLEER. Trimming removed 4 bases from V and 4 bases from J; junction bases left unmatched: 7. The CDR3 length is 16 residues. Authors' data handling: Reference gene primer amplification in the assay estimated nucleated cell counts. This table comes from immunoSEQ multiplex PCR, and its TCRdb copy is limited to in-frame clones, with some not included. V and J calls and clone size are given by that table; D and trimming were obtained from the DNA. Of under 200,000 clones in the sample, about 82% were seen once. This clonotype was obtained from a man in his 70s with active or convalescent COVID-19. The genes are TRBV4-3 and TRBJ2-1; TRBD2 matches at 10 bases. The sample was peripheral blood. The chain's CDR3 is CASSPPGTSAYNEQFF. DNA for the CDR3: TGCGCCAGCAGCCCCCCTGGGACTAGCGCATACAATGAGCAGTTCTTC.